Below are 30 T cell receptor beta chains sequenced from a single sample in a study of blood T cell repertoires in COVID-19 (TCRdb year 2020). The library was prepared using the immunoSEQ multiplex PCR assay. In TCRdb, the immuneACCESS table is reduced to in-frame sequences with V and J assigned. These tables do not hold every clone; where another copy was compared, an unresolved V gene accounts for under half, and the others remain unexplained. This sample gives around 200,000 clones in total; about 84% of them show up just once. The ten top clones hold roughly 20% of the sample. Material for sequencing was peripheral blood. Receptor source: a person aged 70 to 85 with COVID-19, enrolled during active disease.

This chain uses TRBV9 with TRBJ2-5; the D gene is possibly TRBD2 (6 bases). V lost 4 bases, J lost 1 base, and 8 bases lay in between. Germline V gives CDR1 SGDLS, CDR2 YYNGEE. CDR3 length: 13 amino acids. The CDR3 region has the DNA TGTGCCAGCAGCAGGGACTTCCAAGAGACCCAGTACTTC. Amino acid sequence: CASSRDFQETQYF.

The chain uses TRBV7-3 and TRBJ1-6; possible D gene TRBD1, 6 bases. CDR1 is SGHTA and CDR2 is FQGTGA in the germline V gene. V lost 5 bases and J 1 base, leaving 12 bases between the germline ends. The CDR3 runs to 16 residues. In nucleotides, the CDR3 is TGTGCCAGCAGCGCTCAGGGGACATCCTATAATTCACCCCTCCACTTT. Translated: CASSAQGTSYNSPLHF.

CDR3 nucleotides: TGTGCCAGCAGCTTAGCGCTTCTTTTGGGGGGAAACAATGAGCAGTTCTTC. As protein: CASSLALLLGGNNEQFF. The V gene is TRBV7-8, the J gene TRBJ2-1; D possibly corresponds to TRBD2 (6 bases). The germline V gene has CDR1 SGHVS and CDR2 FQNEAQ. The V end lost 0 bases, the J end lost 5 bases, and 17 bases lay between the germline ends. This CDR3 has 17 residues.

The chain employs TRBV29-1 and TRBJ2-7; D is possibly TRBD1 (8 bases). Germline V lookup: CDR1 SQVTM, CDR2 ANQGSEA. The germline V and J ends were trimmed by 7 bases and 3 bases, with 22 bases remaining between them. The CDR3 runs to 15 residues. The CDR3 region has the DNA TGCAGCGCTGGGATGGGAGGGGACAGGATCTACGAGCAGTACTTC. Its translation: CSAGMGGDRIYEQYF.

V is TRBV6-6 and J is TRBJ2-7, with no clear D. The CDR3 is made up of 12 amino acids. CDR1 is MNHNY, CDR2 SVGAGI, per germline (reference sequence). Trimming took off 5 bases at V and 4 bases at J, with 9 bases between the two ends. CDR3 nucleotide sequence: TGTGCCAGCAGTCCGGGTATTTACGAGCAGTACTTC. Protein sequence: CASSPGIYEQYF.

The rearrangement uses TRBV5-6 and TRBJ1-5, with D possibly matching TRBD1 (6 bases). Germline lookup yields CDR1 SGHDT and CDR2 YYEEEE. The CDR3 is made up of 14 amino acids. Trimming cost V 2 bases and J 3 bases, with 9 bases left between them. The CDR3 is CASSLGQLNQPQHF. Written as DNA, the CDR3 is TGTGCCAGCAGCTTAGGACAGCTCAATCAGCCCCAGCATTTT.

V gene TRBV6-5 combines with J gene TRBJ1-1; possibly TRBD1 for D (6 bases). CDR1 and CDR2 from the germline V gene are MNHEY and SVGAGI. This CDR3 region has 13 residues. Between the trimmed V and J ends, which lost 8 bases and 4 bases, there was a span of 14 bases. DNA of the CDR3: TGTGCCAGCGTCAGGGGTGTCGGCACTGAAGCTTTCTTT. Encoded protein: CASVRGVGTEAFF.

The chain combines TRBV7-2 with TRBJ2-2; 8 nucleotides align to TRBD2. CDR1 is SGHTA, CDR2 FQGNSA, per germline. The CDR3 sequence is 16 residues long. The trim removed 3 bases at V and 0 bases at J, leaving 3 bases unmatched. The CDR3 nucleotides are TGTGCCAGCAGCTTCCGCGGGGGGTCGAACACCGGGGAGCTGTTTTTT. This gives the protein CASSFRGGSNTGELFF.

The rearrangement joins TRBV28 to TRBJ2-2, with 8 bases fitting TRBD2. Unmatched junction bases numbered 1, after V lost 5 bases and J lost 5 bases. The CDR3 totals 13 residues. CDR1 and CDR2 (germline): MDHEN, SYDVKM. The DNA of the CDR3 is TGTGCCAGCAGTCGGGGGGGGACCGGGGAGCTGTTTTTT. Translation: CASSRGGTGELFF.

V and J are TRBV28 and TRBJ1-2; TRBD1 is a possible D gene (6 bases). Germline CDR1 reads MDHEN; CDR2 reads SYDVKM. The CDR3 consists of 18 residues. V was cut by 5 bases and J by 4 bases, with 26 bases left in between. The CDR3 sequence is CASSPHILNREYIYGYTF. The CDR3 DNA follows: TGTGCCAGCAGTCCACATATCTTGAACAGGGAGTATATCTATGGCTACACCTTC.

This clone was detected only a few times. CDR3 protein: CASSPRKNSNQPQHF. CDR3 bases: TGTGCCAGCAGCCCGAGAAAGAATAGCAATCAGCCCCAGCATTTT. The chain combines TRBV6-5 with TRBJ1-5; D gene ambiguous. The length of the CDR3 is 15 residues. The V gene lost 6 bases and the J gene lost 0 bases, with 12 bases spanning the gap. CDR1 MNHEY and CDR2 SVGAGI come from the germline V gene.

The chain employs TRBV19 and TRBJ1-5; weak D call: TRBD1 (5 bases). CDR3 length: 16 residues. V was shortened by 7 bases and J by 2 bases, with 18 bases between the two germline ends. Germline CDR1 is LNHDA and CDR2 is SQIVND (reference sequence). Written as DNA, the CDR3 is TGTGCCAGTACGGAACAGGCCTACCGGGGCAATCAGCCCCAGCATTTT. It yields the protein CASTEQAYRGNQPQHF. The entire variable domain, with the rest obtained from reference TRBV19 and TRBJ1-5, is as follows: DGGITQSPKYLFRKEGQNVTLSCEQNLNHDAMYWYRQDPGQGLRLIYYSQIVNDFQKGDIAEGYSVSREKKESFPLTVTSAQKNPTAFYLCASTEQAYRGNQPQHFGDGTRLSIL.

The chain employs TRBV5-8 and TRBJ2-3; 14 bases agree with TRBD2. CDR3 length: 17 residues. The germline CDR1 and CDR2 sequences are SGHTS and YDEGEE. Germline trimming cut 3 bases from V and 6 bases from J; bases unmatched to any gene: 9. The CDR3 DNA follows: TGTGCCAGCAGCTGGGGGACTAGCGGGAGTTTAGCGGATACGCAGTATTTT. This translates into CASSWGTSGSLADTQYF.

This clone has a handful of counts. The chain is built from TRBV7-2 and TRBJ2-5; possibly TRBD2 for D (5 bases). Trimming shortened V by 0 bases and J by 5 bases, and 13 bases separated the two germline ends. Germline CDR1 SGHTA, CDR2 FQGNSA. This CDR3 region has 15 residues. The CDR3, as DNA: TGTGCCAGCAGCTTAGCGAACCGGGGAAGCGAGACCCAGTACTTC. This gives the protein CASSLANRGSETQYF.

The sample holds one count of this clone. The rearrangement uses TRBV5-5 and TRBJ1-6, with 12 bases identical to TRBD1. The CDR3 spans 16 residues. V lost 4 bases to trimming and J lost 8 bases; unmatched junction nucleotides: 7. Germline CDR1 SGHKS, CDR2 YYEKEE (reference sequence). In DNA form, the CDR3 reads TGTGCCAGCAGCCCGGGACAGGGGGCTTTTTATTCACCCCTCCACTTT. It is translated as CASSPGQGAFYSPLHF. Combining the CDR3 with reference TRBV5-5 and TRBJ1-6 gives the whole variable domain DAGVTQSPTHLIKTRGQQVTLRCSPISGHKSVSWYQQVLGQGPQFIFQYYEKEERGRGNFPDRFSARQFPNYSSELNVNALLLGDSALYLCASSPGQGAFYSPLHFGNGTRLTVT.

J is TRBJ2-1 and V is TRBV6-5; possibly TRBD1 for D (6 bases). Germline CDR1 and CDR2: MNHEY and SVGAGI. CDR3 size: 15 residues. V was cut by 5 bases and J by 0 bases, with 11 bases left in between. CDR3 protein: CASSLTGSSYNEQFF. CDR3 nucleotide sequence: TGTGCCAGCAGTCTAACAGGGAGCTCCTACAATGAGCAGTTCTTC.

This clone was picked up one time. The CDR3 region has the DNA TGTGCCAGTAGAGGACAGGGAAGAAGGGAGACCCAGTACTTC. It codes for CASRGQGRRETQYF. V gene TRBV19 combines with J gene TRBJ2-5; 8 nucleotides agree with TRBD1. The CDR3 has 14 residues. Germline V lookup: CDR1 LNHDA, CDR2 SQIVND (reference sequence). The V and J ends lost 6 bases and 5 bases, in that order; junction bases with no gene match: 8.

The chain carries TRBV9 and TRBJ2-7, with D hard to call. Per germline, CDR1 SGDLS and CDR2 YYNGEE. The CDR3 has 14 amino acids. V was shortened by 3 bases and J by 2 bases, with 12 bases between the two germline ends. As DNA, the CDR3 is TGTGCCAGCAGCGGCTCCAGTGGTGCCTACGAGCAGTACTTC. This sequence encodes CASSGSSGAYEQYF.

The V call is TRBV28, the J call TRBJ1-4; D may be TRBD1 (6 bases). From germline, CDR1 is MDHEN and CDR2 SYDVKM. The CDR3 has 18 amino acids. Trimming left V 3 bases short and J 4 bases short, with 21 bases between. The DNA for the CDR3 is TGTGCCAGCAGTTTGGGTACCCTACAGGGTCGTTTTAATGAAAAACTGTTTTTT. This sequence encodes CASSLGTLQGRFNEKLFF.

The J gene is TRBJ1-5, the V gene TRBV6-5; TRBD1 matches 9 bases. The CDR3 is 15 amino acids. Looked up from germline, CDR1 is MNHEY and CDR2 is SVGAGI. Trimming removed 5 bases from V and 5 bases from J; junction bases left unmatched: 7. In DNA, the CDR3 is TGTGCCAGCAGTAGATACAGGGGGCAGGATCAGCCCCAGCATTTT. As protein: CASSRYRGQDQPQHF.

The chain employs TRBV11-3 and TRBJ1-1; tentatively, D is TRBD1 (6 bases). Germline V gene lookup returns CDR1 SGHNT and CDR2 YENEEA. The CDR3 consists of 14 residues. Trimming shortened V by 4 bases and J by 0 bases, and 9 bases separated the two germline ends. In DNA form, the CDR3 reads TGTGCCAGCAGCTCGGGGGGCGTGAACACTGAAGCTTTCTTT. Translating it yields CASSSGGVNTEAFF.

The count of this clone is one. The DNA of the CDR3 is TGTGCCAGCAGCAGAGGAGGGGCCGAGGGCAATCAGCCCCAGCATTTT. This sequence encodes CASSRGGAEGNQPQHF. V usage is TRBV9 and J usage is TRBJ1-5, with D possibly being TRBD1 (5 bases). CDR1 SGDLS and CDR2 YYNGEE come from the germline V gene. CDR3 length equals 16 residues. Trimming stripped 4 bases from V and 2 bases from J, with 16 bases between.

The V and J genes are TRBV18 and TRBJ2-3; the D is unclear. The CDR3 covers 12 residues. Looked up from germline, CDR1 is KGHSH and CDR2 is LQKENI. V lost 4 bases and J 6 bases, leaving 8 bases between the germline ends. The CDR3 DNA reads as TGTGCCAGCTCACTCCAGTCGGATACGCAGTATTTT. As protein: CASSLQSDTQYF.

The chain employs TRBV19 and TRBJ2-7, with 11 nucleotides matching TRBD2. The V gene end was trimmed by 6 bases and the J gene end by 2 bases; junction bases not matched to a gene: 3. Germline V CDR1 and CDR2: LNHDA, SQIVND (reference sequence). The CDR3 covers 14 residues. CDR3 in amino acids: CASSTSGGTYEQYF. The CDR3 DNA follows: TGTGCCAGTAGCACTAGCGGGGGAACCTACGAGCAGTACTTC.

This clone was counted a few times. The gene calls are TRBV10-3 and TRBJ1-3, with D uncertain. The V end was cut by 5 bases, the J end by 0 bases, with 14 bases between. CDR1 and CDR2 (germline): ENHRY, SYGVKD. The CDR3 length is 16 residues. The CDR3 region is CAISPNDGDSGNTIYF. The CDR3 region has the DNA TGTGCCATCAGTCCTAATGACGGAGACTCTGGAAACACCATATATTTT.

This clone appeared a single time. The chain is built from TRBV3-1 (or the pseudogene TRBV3-2) and TRBJ2-1; TRBD2 matches at 9 bases. CDR1 is LGHDT, CDR2 YNNKEL, per germline (reference sequence). The CDR3 totals 17 residues. V lost 0 bases to trimming and J lost 8 bases; unmatched junction nucleotides: 11. As DNA, the CDR3 is TGTGCCAGCAGCCAAGATCCCCTGCGGGAGGGCTCCGATGAGCAGTTCTTC. Its protein product is CASSQDPLREGSDEQFF.

The V gene is TRBV5-1, the J gene TRBJ1-3; 8 nucleotides align to TRBD1. CDR1 SGHRS and CDR2 YFSETQ come from the germline V gene. Unmatched junction bases numbered 5, after V lost 1 base and J lost 2 bases. This CDR3 region has 16 residues. This CDR3 is CASSLRQGATGNTIYF. The CDR3 region has the DNA TGCGCCAGCAGCTTGAGGCAGGGGGCAACTGGAAACACCATATATTTT.

The chain couples TRBV10-3 to TRBJ1-1; D gene ambiguous. Germline V gene lookup returns CDR1 ENHRY and CDR2 SYGVKD. This CDR3 region has 13 residues. The germline V and J ends were trimmed by 2 bases and 2 bases, with 6 bases remaining between them. The CDR3 sequence: CAISESGNTEAFF. Here the CDR3 DNA reads TGTGCCATCAGTGAGAGCGGAAACACTGAAGCTTTCTTT.

The chain links TRBV7-8 to TRBJ2-2, with D maybe TRBD1 (6 bases). The CDR3 has 15 amino acids. The V end lost 5 bases, the J end lost 1 base, and 11 bases lay between the germline ends. Germline V gene lookup returns CDR1 SGHVS and CDR2 FQNEAQ. CDR3 amino acids: CASSLVQGNTGELFF. As DNA, the CDR3 is TGTGCCAGCAGCCTAGTACAGGGGAACACCGGGGAGCTGTTTTTT.

The V call is TRBV30, the J call TRBJ2-1; TRBD2 matches 9 bases. This CDR3 has 15 residues. Germline assignment: CDR1 GTSNPN and CDR2 SVGIG (reference sequence). The trim removed 4 bases at V and 4 bases at J, leaving 8 bases unmatched. CDR3 sequence reads: CAWKGLAGMYNEQFF. In DNA, the CDR3 is TGTGCCTGGAAGGGGCTAGCGGGAATGTACAATGAGCAGTTCTTC.